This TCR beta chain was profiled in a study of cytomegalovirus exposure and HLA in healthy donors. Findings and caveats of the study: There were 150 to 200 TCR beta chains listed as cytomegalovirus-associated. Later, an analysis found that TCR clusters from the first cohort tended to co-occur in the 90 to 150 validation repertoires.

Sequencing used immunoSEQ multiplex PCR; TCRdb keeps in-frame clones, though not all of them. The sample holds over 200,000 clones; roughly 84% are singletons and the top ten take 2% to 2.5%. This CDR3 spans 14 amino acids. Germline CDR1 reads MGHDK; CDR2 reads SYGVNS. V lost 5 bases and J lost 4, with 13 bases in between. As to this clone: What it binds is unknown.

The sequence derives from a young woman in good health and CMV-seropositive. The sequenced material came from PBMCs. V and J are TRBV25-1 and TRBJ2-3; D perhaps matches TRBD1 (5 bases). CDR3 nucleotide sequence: TGTGCCAGCAGTACCAGGGAATGGGCAGATACGCAGTATTTT. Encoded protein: CASSTREWADTQYF.